This T cell receptor (beta chain) originates from a study of T-cell memory formation after mild COVID-19 (dated by TCRdb to the early 2020s). Regarding the complete study: Most TCR sequence clusters were specific to one of the two donors. In a couple of donors, T-cell clones that expanded and contracted after mild COVID-19 were followed by sequencing TCRalpha and TCRbeta repertoires longitudinally. Two young, previously healthy adult volunteers, one female and one male, were included in the cohort.

The run used an Illumina NovaSeq 6000. TCRalpha and TCRbeta cDNA libraries were built by 5'RACE with constant-segment primers, adding sample barcodes and unique molecular identifiers. Trizol reagent was used to extract RNA from every sample. Amplification of the libraries took two PCR steps, and the second step added a second sample barcode plus Illumina TruSeq adapters. Libraries were sequenced on an Illumina NovaSeq with 2 x 150 bp paired-end reads. The study's own analysis went as follows. Demultiplexing of reads and collapsing into UMI-guided consensus sequences were performed with migec v1.2.7. Using mixcr v2.1.11, UMI consensuses were aligned to TRA and TRB V and J templates and then assembled into clonotypes. A clonotype was counted as expanded or contracted only when both edgeR and NoisET called the clonotype significant, with the noise models trained on biological replicates. For edgeR calls, the cutoffs were a false discovery rate-adjusted p below 0.01 and a log2 fold-change threshold of 1. As an exploratory analysis of dynamics, PCA with hierarchical clustering was applied to max-normalized trajectories of the 1000 most abundant clonotypes. Each responding clone was given a CD4 or CD8 phenotype based on the CD4+ and CD8+ repertoires, which had been sequenced separately. TCRdb's own reprocessing of the public reads used fastp at Q25 and MiXCR and kept productive beta chains. A single entry per CDR3 protein holds the most common genes and DNA from its merged rows. It is TCRdb's table, rather than the study itself, that gives the V and J calls and clone size. Within this sample are around 440,000 distinct CDR3 sequences, with about 20% of them counted one time only. The ten biggest clones cover over 9% of the sample.

What the work shows at the level of the full study, not this receptor alone: Only a couple of mild cases were covered by the study, and larger cohorts that include severe cases with pre-infection samples were considered necessary. Some responding clones were detected in pre-infection memory, which suggested that pre-existing cross-reactive memory T cells had joined the SARS-CoV-2 response. SARS-CoV-2 specificity of the second-wave clones peaking on day 37 was not confirmed. From day 15 to 85, contracting clones showed balanced CD4/CD8 phenotypes, whereas a second wave of clones that expanded from day 15 to 37 leaned towards CD4+. Contracting CD4+ clones turned up mainly in the CM and EM memory subsets, whereas EMRA was where CD8+ clones were enriched.

Reading from cysteine to phenylalanine, the CDR3 counts 15 amino acids. Just the 45-base CDR3 DNA is kept, in frame starting at base 1. At the junction V is shortened by 1 base and J by 2 bases, with 11 bases in between. The germline V gene (reference sequence) sets CDR1 to LNHNV and CDR2 to YYDKDF. Ficoll-Paque density gradient centrifugation was the method used to isolate PBMCs. This clonotype was recorded a few times. Its antigen specificity is not known. Base quality data are lacking; no much larger clone is found one base away. The sequenced sample was PBMCs or a T cell subset sorted from them (not recorded which). This sequence was found in an adult woman who had mild COVID-19 (a few samples of this study predate the infection). The sample titles of this study are shuffled in the database, so cell type and time point are left out; the donor was told from shared clones. Rearrangement joined TRBV15 to TRBJ1-2; the D gene remains uncertain. The CDR3 protein is CATSRGGGLNYGYTF. The bases are TGTGCCACCAGCAGAGGAGGAGGGCTAAACTATGGCTACACCTTC.